This T cell receptor beta chain was sequenced during a study of Tregs in tolerant kidney transplant recipients. Overall study findings and caveats: Tolerant patients' donor-specific Tregs expanded beyond overall Tregs, suggesting antigen-driven growth. Some patients' samples used different primers over time, so nucleotide sequences weren't comparable.

Method: immunoSEQ multiplex PCR; TCRdb's copy keeps in-frame clones and lacks some. The sample has about 66,000 clones; roughly 89% are singletons. This clone has a single count. What it binds is not known. CD4+CD25+CD127- Tregs, CD4+CD25- non-Tregs, CD4 and CD8 cells were sorted. The CDR3 consists of 12 residues. Trimming stripped 7 bases from V and 7 bases from J, with 9 bases between. The germline gives CDR1 SGDLS, CDR2 YYNGEE. The specimen was CD8+ T cells from blood, collected before the transplant. This clonotype was obtained from a human donor who received a combined kidney and bone marrow transplant. The V and J genes are TRBV9 and TRBJ1-6, with D unclear. The CDR3 here is CASGSGNSPLHF. In DNA, the CDR3 is TGTGCCAGCGGGTCGGGAAATTCACCCCTCCACTTT.